The 11 T cell receptor beta chains in this list originate from one sample, sequenced in a study of identifying expanded T cells in peripheral blood. The method was immunoSEQ multiplex PCR; TCRdb's version includes in-frame clones alone and lacks a portion of them. The table lists 95,000 to 150,000 clones, roughly 82% of them singletons. Specimen: blood. The receptors derive from a person aged 18-70 years in good health.

This sequence joins TRBV5-4 and TRBJ2-3; D is perhaps TRBD2 (5 bases). Germline CDR1 SGHNT, CDR2 YYREEE (reference sequence). The CDR3 contains 13 residues. V lost 1 base and J lost 5, with 8 bases in between. The CDR3, as DNA: TGTGCCAGCAGCTTGTCTCGGGGAGATACGCAGTATTTT. It is translated as CASSLSRGDTQYF.

The CDR3 DNA follows: TGTGCCAGCAGTGAGAGGGTGGGACACTATAGCAATCAGCCCCAGCATTTT. Translated: CASSERVGHYSNQPQHF. J is TRBJ1-5 and V is TRBV6-1, with D perhaps TRBD1 (6 bases). The CDR3 consists of 17 residues. CDR1 is MNHNS and CDR2 is SASEGT in the germline V gene. V lost 3 bases, J lost 0 bases, and 15 bases lay in between.

In its sample, this clone was seen a few times. V and J are TRBV21-1 and TRBJ1-4; the listed D gene, TRBD1, was not tested against the DNA. TRBV21-1 is classified as a pseudogene. The CDR3 has 14 amino acids. The CDR3, as DNA: TGTGCCAGCAGCCTCCGGGACAGGGACGAAAAACTGTTTTTT. It is translated as CASSLRDRDEKLFF.

This clone was seen more than once but under ten times. The chain links TRBV15 to TRBJ1-2; D perhaps matches TRBD1 (6 bases). CDR1 and CDR2 from the germline V gene are LNHNV and YYDKDF (reference sequence). The CDR3 totals 14 residues. V lost 0 bases and J lost 4, with 9 bases in between. The CDR3: CATSREGGAYGYTF. The CDR3 nucleotides read TGTGCCACCAGCAGAGAAGGGGGAGCCTATGGCTACACCTTC.

The V call is TRBV5-1, the J call TRBJ1-4, with 7 bases that match TRBD1. V trimming: 0 bases; J trimming: 5 bases; junction bases outside the gene matches: 19. This CDR3 has 20 residues. The germline gives CDR1 SGHRS, CDR2 YFSETQ. Here the CDR3 reads CASSLGTTGTAIQKNEKLFF. Written as DNA, the CDR3 is TGCGCCAGCAGCTTGGGCACTACCGGGACAGCGATACAGAAAAATGAAAAACTGTTTTTT.

The chain links TRBV6-5 to TRBJ1-1; unclear D gene. Trimming removed 4 bases from V and 0 bases from J, with 9 bases in between. CDR1 MNHEY and CDR2 SVGAGI come from the germline V gene. This CDR3 is 14 amino acids long. The CDR3 region is CASSSGNMNTEAFF. CDR3 in DNA: TGTGCCAGCAGTTCCGGGAACATGAACACTGAAGCTTTCTTT.

This chain uses TRBV4-3 with TRBJ1-4; D call uncertain. CDR3 length: 15 amino acids. CDR1 is LGHNA and CDR2 is YSLEER in the germline V gene. Trimming cost V 0 bases and J 8 bases, with 13 bases left between them. The CDR3 sequence: CASSQDRGYSEKLFF. DNA of the CDR3: TGCGCCAGCAGCCAAGATCGAGGGTACAGCGAAAAACTGTTTTTT.

This clone was seen only a few times. The J gene is TRBJ2-1, the V gene TRBV30; possible D gene TRBD2, 6 bases. V was clipped by 6 bases and J by 2 bases, with 11 bases between them. This CDR3 comprises 13 residues. Germline V gene data show CDR1 as GTSNPN and CDR2 as SVGIG (reference sequence). This chain's CDR3 is CACRGNTYNEQFF. The CDR3 DNA follows: TGTGCCTGTCGCGGGAACACCTACAATGAGCAGTTCTTC.

The V gene is TRBV25-1, the J gene TRBJ1-5; perhaps TRBD1 as D (6 bases). Germline CDR1 MGHDK, CDR2 SYGVNS. The CDR3 loop spans 14 amino acids. V gave up 3 bases and J gave up 2 bases, with 8 bases separating them. The DNA of the CDR3 is TGTGCCAGCAGTGAGCGACAGGGCAATCAGCCCCAGCATTTT. Amino acid sequence: CASSERQGNQPQHF.

In this sample, this clone turned up once. The V and J genes are TRBV4-3 and TRBJ1-3; the D is unclear. The V gene's germline CDR1 is LGHNA and CDR2 YSLEER. The CDR3 totals 15 residues. Trimming pared 0 bases from V and 0 bases from J, leaving 6 bases between. CDR3 bases: TGCGCCAGCAGCCAAGATATCCTCTCTGGAAACACCATATATTTT. Its translation is CASSQDILSGNTIYF.

This chain joins TRBV30 and TRBJ1-5; a weak D match, TRBD1 (5 bases). Germline V CDR1 and CDR2: GTSNPN, SVGIG (reference sequence). The length of the CDR3 is 13 residues. Trimming took 2 bases from V and 7 from J, leaving 12 bases between them. CDR3 sequence (DNA): TGTGCCTGGAGTTCCCAGGGTAACCAGCCCCAGCATTTT. Its translation: CAWSSQGNQPQHF.